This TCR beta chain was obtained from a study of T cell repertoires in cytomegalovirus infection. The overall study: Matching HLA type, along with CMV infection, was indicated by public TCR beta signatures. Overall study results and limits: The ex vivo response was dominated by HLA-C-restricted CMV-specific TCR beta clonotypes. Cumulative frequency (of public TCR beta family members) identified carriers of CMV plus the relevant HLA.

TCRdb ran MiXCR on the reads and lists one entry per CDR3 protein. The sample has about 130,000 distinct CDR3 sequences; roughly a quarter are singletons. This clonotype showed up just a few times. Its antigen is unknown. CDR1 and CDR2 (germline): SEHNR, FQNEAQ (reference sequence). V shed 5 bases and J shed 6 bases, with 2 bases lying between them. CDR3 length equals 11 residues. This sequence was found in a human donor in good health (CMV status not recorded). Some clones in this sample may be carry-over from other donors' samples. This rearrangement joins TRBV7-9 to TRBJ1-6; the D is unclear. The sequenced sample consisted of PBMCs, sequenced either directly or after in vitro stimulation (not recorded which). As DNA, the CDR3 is TGTGCCAGCAGCAGTAATTCACCCCTCCACTTT. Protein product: CASSSNSPLHF.